The subject of this entry is one T cell receptor (beta chain). Its antigen remains undetermined. Per-base qualities were not stored, and no clone one base away is much larger. Sample treatment or condition, as interpreted from the label and publication: allogeneic hematopoietic cell transplantation with graft depleted of TCRalphabeta T cells and CD19 B cells. The children who served as transplant recipients had been given grafts of TCRalphabeta/CD19-depleted allogeneic hematopoietic cells. This sample was included in a study of T-cell reconstitution after alpha-beta-depleted transplantation in children listed by TCRdb under 2016. With respect to the entire study: The study quantitatively tracked T-cell immune reconstitution after TCRalphabeta/CD19-depleted allogeneic hematopoietic cell transplantation in children using TCR repertoire profiling.

Libraries were prepared through PCR. TCRdb records Illumina HiSeq 2500 as the sequencer. Molecular barcoding was employed in the preparation of TCR libraries, with unique molecular identifiers being used to normalize TCRbeta repertoire quantification. Using fastp at Q25 and MiXCR, TCRdb reprocessed the public reads and kept productive beta chains. Each entry is one CDR3 protein sequence, shown with its most common DNA and genes. The sample profile shows about 290,000 distinct CDR3 sequences; around 7.1% of them were found once. 9.1% of the sample rests with the top ten. The paper's findings and limits, for the study overall: In some patients, high TCRbeta diversity at day 60 was attributed to recipient T cells and intrathymic progenitors that had survived conditioning. The apparently early recovery of alphabetaT-cell counts about two months after transplant reportedly depended on only several hundred rapidly expanded clones that came from non-depleted graft cells. Over the following months the frequencies of hyperexpanded clones went down, and after one year T-cell counts and TCRbeta diversity were mostly credited to newly produced T cells.

The sequencing used peripheral blood, collected 360 days after TCRalphabeta/CD19-depleted stem cell transplant. This receptor was obtained from a female patient under 10 years old who had a stem cell transplant for Fanconi anemia, so the T cells may come from the graft donor.

The DNA sequence is given as TGTGCCAGCAGCCAAGGGCTAGCGGGGACCACCGGGGAGCTGTTTTTT. This codes for CASSQGLAGTTGELFF. The chain employs TRBV3-1 and TRBJ2-2; TRBD2 lines up with 9 middle nucleotides. Based on the germline V gene (reference sequence), the CDR1 and CDR2 sequences are LGHDT and YNNKEL. Relative to germline, V is missing 1 base and J is missing 4 bases, with 4 bases of the junction outside any gene match. Measured from the cysteine to the phenylalanine, the CDR3 is 16 residues long. Only the CDR3 DNA stays, 48 bases, in frame from base 1.